Here is one TCR beta chain with its context. Its specificity is not known. These data belong to a study of post-analysis software for immune sequencing data. General observations from the study: The five TRBV segments detected at higher frequency in patients than in controls included TRBV5-6, TRBV5-1 and TRBV20-1.

Unique-molecular-identifier-tagged TCR beta cDNA libraries were used. MiXCR, applied by TCRdb to the PCR reads, yields one record per CDR3 protein. The data show about 680,000 distinct CDR3 sequences, more than 50% seen once. This CDR3 is built from 14 residues. V was clipped by 1 base and J by 3 bases, with 8 bases between them. Germline V gene lookup returns CDR1 LGHDT and CDR2 YNNKEL (reference sequence). Specimen: blood. V and J are TRBV3-1 and TRBJ2-3, with a possible D match to TRBD2 (6 bases). This TCR was recovered from a girl aged 2-10 years with multiple sclerosis. The CDR3 loop reads CASSQAGVTDTQYF. The CDR3 DNA sequence: TGTGCCAGCAGCCAAGCGGGAGTAACAGATACGCAGTATTTT.